Following are 30 T cell receptor beta chains from one sample sequenced in a study of breast tumors, draining lymph nodes, adjacent tissues. TCRdb re-derived calls from the multiplex PCR reads in MiXCR, one entry per CDR3 protein. In the table there are 150,000 to 200,000 distinct CDR3 sequences, around a third of which are singletons. Samples came from axillary lymph nodes draining the breast cancer. The sample taken for sequencing was axillary lymph node tissue. These receptor sequences come from a female donor with breast cancer. Some clones in this sample may be carry-over from other donors' samples.

The CDR3 here is CSASLPGLREREQPQHF. The CDR3 DNA is TGCAGTGCTAGTCTGCCGGGACTACGGGAAAGGGAGCAGCCCCAGCATTTT. The chain joins TRBV20-1 to TRBJ1-5; D is possibly TRBD1 (5 bases). Trimming left V 3 bases short and J 7 bases short, with 25 bases between. This CDR3 is built from 17 residues. Germline CDR1 is DFQATT and CDR2 is SNEGSKA (reference sequence).

This clonotype was found many times. This chain uses TRBV7-8 with TRBJ2-5, with TRBD2 matching over 7 bases. Unmatched junction bases numbered 16, after V lost 10 bases and J lost 5 bases. This CDR3 contains 15 residues. The germline V gene has CDR1 SGHVS and CDR2 FQNEAQ. CDR3 protein: CATDARAGAGETQYF. The CDR3 bases are TGTGCCACCGATGCCCGTGCGGGAGCGGGTGAGACCCAGTACTTC.

The chain employs TRBV11-2 and TRBJ1-6; tentatively, D is TRBD1 (5 bases). Trimming cost V 1 base and J 10 bases, with 14 bases left between them. The germline gives CDR1 SGHAT, CDR2 FQNNGV. The CDR3 sequence is 15 residues long. The CDR3 is CASSLGIGAGSPLHF. The CDR3 region has the DNA TGTGCCAGCAGCTTAGGTATCGGGGCAGGGTCACCCCTCCACTTT. Full variable domain (rest looked up from reference TRBV11-2 and TRBJ1-6): EAGVAQSPRYKIIEKRQSVAFWCNPISGHATLYWYQQILGQGPKLLIQFQNNGVVDDSQLPKDRFSAERLKGVDSTLKIQPAKLEDSAVYLCASSLGIGAGSPLHFGNGTRLTVT.

The gene calls are TRBV25-1 and TRBJ2-5; D is tentatively TRBD1 or TRBD2 (5 bases each). CDR3 length: 15 amino acids. Trimming removed 10 bases at V and 1 base at J, with 19 bases between. Per the germline V gene, CDR1 is MGHDK and CDR2 is SYGVNS. The CDR3 DNA is TGTGCCAAGAGGGTAACCAGGGAGCCCCAAGAGACCCAGTACTTC. Amino acids: CAKRVTREPQETQYF.

This clonotype was recorded at least ten times. The rearrangement uses TRBV18 and TRBJ2-3; D remains unclear. The CDR3 contains 15 residues. V was clipped by 2 bases and J by 0 bases, with 9 bases between them. Germline CDR1 is KGHSH and CDR2 is LQKENI. CDR3 region: CASSPLAASTDTQYF. In DNA form, the CDR3 reads TGTGCCAGCTCACCATTGGCAGCTAGCACAGATACGCAGTATTTT.

This clonotype was recorded a few times. A much larger clone differs from this one at a single base, so this may be a read error. The rearrangement uses TRBV11-2 and TRBJ2-5; D may be TRBD2 (6 bases). This CDR3 has 15 residues. Germline lookup yields CDR1 SGHAT and CDR2 FQNNGV. V lost 3 bases and J lost 1, with 12 bases in between. CDR3 region: CASSLELATQETQYF. In DNA form, the CDR3 reads TGTGCCAGCAGCTTGGAACTAGCTACCCAAGAGACCCAGTACTTC.

This clonotype was seen ten or more times. The J gene is TRBJ1-6, the V gene TRBV6-5; weak D call: TRBD1 (6 bases). CDR3 size: 16 residues. V was cut by 2 bases and J by 2 bases, with 10 bases left in between. CDR1 is MNHEY and CDR2 is SVGAGI in the germline V gene. The CDR3 region is CASSYGGGPYNSPLHF. CDR3 DNA sequence: TGTGCCAGCAGTTACGGTGGGGGGCCCTATAATTCACCCCTCCACTTT.

As regards this clonotype: A read error is possible here, since a much larger clone lies one base away. The chain links TRBV6-1 to TRBJ1-5; D is ambiguous. There are 14 residues in the CDR3. The germline V gene encodes CDR1 MNHNS and CDR2 SASEGT. Trimming shortened V by 5 bases and J by 6 bases, and 14 bases separated the two germline ends. The CDR3 protein is CASSHSGKRQPQHF. In DNA form, the CDR3 reads TGTGCCAGCAGTCATTCCGGGAAGCGTCAGCCCCAGCATTTT.

This clonotype has only a few counts. This chain links TRBV4-2 with TRBJ2-4, with a tentative D call TRBD2 (7 bases). The CDR3 contains 19 residues. V gave up 3 bases and J gave up 3 bases, with 24 bases separating them. Germline V lookup: CDR1 LGHNA, CDR2 YNFKEQ. The CDR3 sequence: CASSHPGGTSEGGKNIQYF. The CDR3 DNA follows: TGTGCCAGCAGCCACCCCGGGGGAACTAGCGAAGGGGGCAAAAACATTCAGTACTTC.

As regards this clonotype: A much more abundant neighbour one base away suggests this may be a read error. This rearrangement joins TRBV12-3 or TRBV12-4 to TRBJ2-1, with 8 nucleotides matching TRBD2. This CDR3 comprises 15 residues. CDR3 nucleotides: TGTGCCAGCAGTTTAGGGCGGGGGGCGCTCTACGAGCAGTCCTTC. Translated, it gives CASSLGRGALYEQSF.

This clonotype came up many times. The rearrangement links TRBV12-3 or TRBV12-4 to TRBJ1-5, with D hard to call. The V and J ends lost 7 bases and 0 bases respectively, with 10 bases between them. There are 14 residues in the CDR3. The CDR3 DNA reads TGTGCCAGCACCCTCGGGATTAGCAATCAGCCCCAGCATTTT. This translates into CASTLGISNQPQHF.

This clonotype was picked up many times. J is TRBJ2-7 and V is TRBV12-3 or TRBV12-4; the match to TRBD2 covers 14 bases. This CDR3 region has 14 residues. V was clipped by 5 bases and J by 6 bases; unmatched bases: 3. The CDR3 loop reads CASSLGLAGVEQYF. The DNA for the CDR3 is TGTGCCAGCAGTCTGGGACTAGCGGGAGTCGAGCAGTACTTC.

The chain joins TRBV5-6 to TRBJ2-1; D perhaps matches TRBD2 (6 bases). The V gene lost 0 bases and the J gene lost 12 bases, with 19 bases spanning the gap. Germline V CDR1 and CDR2: SGHDT, YYEEEE. The CDR3 runs 15 residues. CDR3 protein: CASSLEQEGHLTQFF. Here the CDR3 DNA reads TGTGCCAGCAGCTTGGAGCAGGAGGGCCATCTTACGCAGTTCTTC. Full variable domain (missing parts from reference TRBV5-6 and TRBJ2-1): DAGVTQSPTHLIKTRGQQVTLRCSPKSGHDTVSWYQQALGQGPQFIFQYYEEEERQRGNFPDRFSGHQFPNYSSELNVNALLLGDSALYLCASSLEQEGHLTQFFGPGTRLTVL.

This clonotype occurred many times. This may stem from a read error, because a much larger clone lies one nucleotide away. V usage is TRBV7-2 and J usage is TRBJ2-5; 8 bases align to TRBD2. CDR3 size: 15 residues. Germline CDR1 reads SGHTA; CDR2 reads FQGNSA. The CDR3 is CASSFAGGWSETQHF. The CDR3 DNA is TGTGCCAGCAGCTTCGCGGGAGGATGGTCAGAGACCCAGCACTTC.

J is TRBJ1-1 and V is TRBV6-4; D is unresolved. The CDR3 has 12 residues. Germline assignment: CDR1 MRHNA and CDR2 SNTAGT. V gave up 11 bases and J gave up 4 bases, with 14 bases separating them. The CDR3 loop reads CASQMGFTEAFF. The CDR3 DNA sequence: TGTGCCTCGCAGATGGGGTTCACTGAAGCTTTCTTT.

This clonotype appeared many times. This sequence joins TRBV13 and TRBJ2-7, with 10 bases that match TRBD2. The CDR3 runs to 15 residues. Trimming removed 0 bases from V and 2 bases from J; junction bases left unmatched: 1. The germline gives CDR1 PRHDT, CDR2 FYEKMQ (reference sequence). The CDR3 DNA sequence: TGTGCCAGCAGCTTAGGACTAGCGGGAACCTACGAGCAGTACTTC. Its protein product is CASSLGLAGTYEQYF.

This clonotype appeared many times. V and J are TRBV6-5 and TRBJ2-2; 8 bases agree with TRBD1. V dropped 2 bases and J dropped 2; count of bases not matched to a gene: 1. The V gene's germline CDR1 is MNHEY and CDR2 SVGAGI. The CDR3 sequence is 15 residues long. The CDR3 loop reads CASSYQGANTGELFF. The CDR3 DNA reads as TGTGCCAGCAGTTACCAGGGGGCTAACACCGGGGAGCTGTTTTTT.

This clonotype was detected ten times or more. The rearrangement links TRBV10-1 to TRBJ1-6; 7 bases match TRBD1. V was pared by 7 bases and J by 8 bases, with 8 bases of the junction left unmatched. The CDR3 runs to 14 residues. The V gene's germline CDR1 is WNHNN and CDR2 SYGVQD (reference sequence). The chain's CDR3 is CASTRTGGDSPLHF. For the CDR3, the DNA is TGCGCCAGCACCCGGACAGGAGGGGATTCACCCCTCCACTTT.

This clonotype was observed at least ten times. V is TRBV10-3 and J is TRBJ2-2; 7 positions match TRBD2. CDR1 and CDR2 (germline): ENHRY, SYGVKD. The trim removed 6 bases at V and 7 bases at J, leaving 26 bases unmatched. The CDR3 loop spans 20 amino acids. Here the CDR3 reads CAIRPGTPTQGGSQGGELFF. The CDR3 DNA reads TGTGCCATCAGGCCCGGGACCCCTACCCAGGGCGGGAGCCAGGGCGGGGAGCTGTTTTTT.

This clonotype came up many times. The chain uses TRBV5-8 and TRBJ1-2; D not resolved. Germline V gene data show CDR1 as SGHTS and CDR2 as YDEGEE. Deletions cut 2 bases from V and 7 bases from J, with 9 bases between. CDR3 length: 12 amino acids. The CDR3 reads CASSFKFVGYTF. CDR3 DNA: TGTGCCAGCAGCTTTAAGTTTGTTGGCTACACCTTC.

The chain recombines TRBV4-1 with TRBJ1-3; tentatively, D is TRBD1 (5 bases). V was shortened by 0 bases and J by 4 bases, with 7 bases between the two germline ends. The CDR3 length is 14 residues. Germline values: CDR1 MGHRA, CDR2 YSYEKL. The CDR3: CASSQDPGGNTIYF. In DNA, the CDR3 is TGCGCCAGCAGCCAAGATCCAGGGGGAAACACCATATATTTT.

This clonotype was counted many times. The V gene is TRBV5-1, the J gene TRBJ1-2; 7 nucleotides match TRBD1. This CDR3 has 15 residues. Unmatched junction bases numbered 10, after V lost 4 bases and J lost 4 bases. The V gene's germline CDR1 is SGHRS and CDR2 YFSETQ. The CDR3 DNA reads as TGCGCCAGCAGCGCATCCGGGACAGCTGCCTATGGCTACACCTTC. Translating gives CASSASGTAAYGYTF.

This clonotype was seen many times. A read error may be the cause here, since a much bigger clone is one base away. The CDR3 here is CASSHSWGENSPLHF. The CDR3, as DNA: TGTGCCAGCAGTCACTCTTGGGGCGAGAATTCACCCCTCCACTTT. This rearrangement joins TRBV6-4 to TRBJ1-6, with a possible D match to TRBD1 (5 bases). Germline CDR1 reads MRHNA; CDR2 reads SNTAGT. The CDR3 sequence is 15 residues long.

This chain links TRBV6-2 or TRBV6-3 with TRBJ1-2; TRBD1 aligns across 10 bases. Germline-derived CDR1 and CDR2 are MNHEY and SVGEGT. The CDR3 loop spans 15 amino acids. Trimming cost V 2 bases and J 8 bases; bases outside gene matches: 8. CDR3 DNA sequence: TGTGCCAGCAGTTACAGAGGGACAGGGGCGATCGGCTACACCTTC. Amino acids: CASSYRGTGAIGYTF.

A note on this clonotype: This likely comes from a read error, as the CDR3 has no conserved phenylalanine or tryptophan at its end. The chain has TRBV11-2 and TRBJ1-2; possible D gene TRBD1, 6 bases. The CDR3 is 14 residues long. Germline V gives CDR1 SGHAT, CDR2 FQNNGV. Trimming took 2 bases from V and 9 from J, leaving 16 bases between them. DNA for the CDR3: TGTGCCAGCAGCTTAACGGGGGCGGGTTTGTGCTACACCCTC. Translation: CASSLTGAGLCYTL.

The genes are TRBV12-3 or TRBV12-4 and TRBJ2-7; 9 bases align to TRBD1. The CDR3 is 13 amino acids. V dropped 8 bases and J dropped 4; count of bases not matched to a gene: 6. The CDR3 DNA is TGTGCCAGCTCTGCGACAGGGGGTTACGAGCAGTACTTC. It encodes CASSATGGYEQYF.

This clonotype was counted ten times or more. Here the CDR3 DNA reads TGTGCCATCAGTGGCGGTTACGAGCAGTACTTC. It translates to CAISGGYEQYF. The genes are TRBV10-3 and TRBJ2-7; D is unclear. V lost 4 bases and J lost 4, with 5 bases in between. Germline CDR1 reads ENHRY; CDR2 reads SYGVKD. The CDR3 runs 11 residues.

This clonotype was recorded many times. The gene calls are TRBV20-1 and TRBJ2-2, with D tentatively TRBD1 (6 bases). The CDR3 totals 15 residues. V was clipped by 6 bases and J by 1 base, with 15 bases between them. Germline assignment: CDR1 DFQATT and CDR2 SNEGSKA (reference sequence). The CDR3 loop reads CSAQSAGENTGELFF. The CDR3 DNA follows: TGCAGTGCCCAATCGGCAGGGGAGAACACCGGGGAGCTGTTTTTT.

This clonotype has ten or more counts. CDR3: CASTLGEKLFF. Written as DNA, the CDR3 is TGTGCCAGCACCTTGGGTGAAAAACTGTTTTTT. The chain combines TRBV12-3 or TRBV12-4 with TRBJ1-4; D unclear. The V end lost 7 bases, the J end lost 7 bases, and 7 bases lay between the germline ends. There are 11 residues in the CDR3.

This clonotype was found many times. The chain employs TRBV7-2 and TRBJ2-5; weak D call: TRBD2 (5 bases). CDR3 size: 14 residues. CDR1 is SGHTA, CDR2 FQGNSA, per germline. Trimming took off 4 bases at V and 1 base at J, with 10 bases between the two ends. CDR3 sequence: CASSSQLGQETQYF. DNA for the CDR3: TGTGCCAGCAGCTCCCAACTAGGCCAAGAGACCCAGTACTTC.